Included here is one TCR beta chain sequence, with context. The entry originates in a study of T cells expressing NK-cell markers. CDR1 MGHRA and CDR2 YSYEKL come from the germline V gene. This CDR3 is built from 14 residues. As the method of synthesis, 5'RACE template switching with UMIs yielded TCR beta cDNA. TCRdb reanalyzed the 5' RACE reads, giving one entry per CDR3 protein sequence and no DNA. The clone table shows approximately 170,000 distinct CDR3 sequences, with the ten largest holding roughly a fifth. The V gene is TRBV4-1, the J gene TRBJ2-7; TCRdb outputs TRBD2, but without DNA this stays unchecked. The clonotype was recovered from a man aged 18-75 years in good health. The sample taken for sequencing was blood T cells: a sorted CD56 or NKG2C T cell subset, CD4+ or CD8+ T cells, or bulk PBMC T cells (not recorded which). The CDR3 reads CASSHELRAGEQYF.